The 27 T cell receptor beta chains below were found in one sample sequenced in a study of graft-versus-host responses after intestinal transplantation. Using immunoSEQ multiplex PCR, the repertoire was profiled, and TCRdb retains in-frame clones only, with some absent. The sample lists 85,000 to 90,000 clones; roughly 80% were seen once. Antigen specificity for these receptors is unknown. Specimen: unstimulated CD8+ T cells sorted from spleen or lymph node cells, collected before intestinal transplant. These TCRs come from a human donor who received an intestinal transplant.

This rearrangement joins TRBV9 to TRBJ1-1; 8 nucleotides align to TRBD1. CDR3 length: 17 residues. CDR1 is SGDLS and CDR2 is YYNGEE in the germline V gene. With V trimmed by 4 bases and J by 0 bases, 11 bases remained unmatched. CDR3 in amino acids: CASSFRDRLHMNTEAFF. In DNA form, the CDR3 reads TGTGCCAGCAGCTTCAGGGACAGGTTACACATGAACACTGAAGCTTTCTTT.

The gene calls are TRBV6-1 and TRBJ1-1, with D maybe TRBD1 (6 bases). The germline V gene encodes CDR1 MNHNS and CDR2 SASEGT. The V gene lost 1 base and the J gene lost 0 bases, with 9 bases spanning the gap. The CDR3 runs to 15 residues. CDR3 DNA sequence: TGTGCCAGCAGTGAAGACAGGGCCTTGAACACTGAAGCTTTCTTT. Translation: CASSEDRALNTEAFF.

This sequence joins TRBV4-1 and TRBJ2-7; D may be TRBD1 (5 bases). Germline values: CDR1 MGHRA, CDR2 YSYEKL. V dropped 3 bases and J dropped 4 bases, with 16 bases sitting between them. The CDR3 contains 15 residues. This chain's CDR3 is CASSHVTENRYEQYF. The CDR3 bases are TGCGCCAGCAGCCACGTGACAGAAAATAGGTACGAGCAGTACTTC.

This clone was counted between two and nine times. The chain combines TRBV28 with TRBJ1-4; 8 bases align to TRBD1. CDR1 and CDR2 (germline): MDHEN, SYDVKM. V lost 2 bases to trimming and J lost 8 bases; unmatched junction nucleotides: 4. The CDR3 loop spans 14 amino acids. The CDR3 sequence: CASSLEQGGEKLFF. The DNA for the CDR3 is TGTGCCAGCAGTTTAGAACAGGGGGGGGAAAAACTGTTTTTT.

V is TRBV9 and J is TRBJ2-1; 8 bases match TRBD2. Trimming cost V 3 bases and J 6 bases; bases outside gene matches: 2. CDR1 is SGDLS and CDR2 is YYNGEE in the germline V gene. The length of the CDR3 is 13 residues. This CDR3 is CASSAGTSNEQFF. The CDR3, as DNA: TGTGCCAGCAGCGCCGGGACTAGCAATGAGCAGTTCTTC.

This chain uses TRBV7-6 with TRBJ2-7; 10 positions match TRBD2. V was pared by 0 bases and J by 0 bases, with 5 bases of the junction left unmatched. The CDR3 is 17 amino acids. Germline V gives CDR1 SGHVS, CDR2 FNYEAQ. The CDR3 region is CASSLASGGSVSYEQYF. Written as DNA, the CDR3 is TGTGCCAGCAGCTTAGCTAGCGGGGGGTCGGTCTCCTACGAGCAGTACTTC.

The chain links TRBV6-6 to TRBJ2-7, with D perhaps TRBD1 or TRBD2 (5 bases each). CDR3 length equals 15 residues. V was pared by 4 bases and J by 3 bases, with 16 bases between. Germline CDR1 and CDR2: MNHNY and SVGAGI (reference sequence). CDR3 region: CASSSYGDGVYEQYF. In DNA, the CDR3 is TGTGCCAGCAGTTCGTACGGGGACGGTGTCTACGAGCAGTACTTC.

The chain links TRBV29-1 to TRBJ2-2; 9 positions agree with TRBD2. The V gene's germline CDR1 is SQVTM and CDR2 ANQGSEA. This CDR3 has 15 residues. V lost 3 bases and J lost 7; bases outside the gene matches: 9. CDR3 coding DNA: TGCAGCGTTGAGGGACAGCCGACTAGCGGCGGGGAGCTGTTTTTT. This codes for CSVEGQPTSGGELFF.

The V call is TRBV6-1, the J call TRBJ1-1; 10 nucleotides line up with TRBD1. CDR1 is MNHNS and CDR2 is SASEGT in the germline V gene. The CDR3 is 14 amino acids. V lost 5 bases, J lost 4 bases, and 4 bases stayed unmatched. The CDR3 here is CASSLTGGRTEAFF. The CDR3 DNA follows: TGTGCCAGCAGTTTGACAGGGGGCCGCACTGAAGCTTTCTTT.

The chain has TRBV6-1 and TRBJ1-5, with unresolved D. Germline V lookup: CDR1 MNHNS, CDR2 SASEGT. V lost 2 bases and J lost 2, with 16 bases in between. The CDR3 consists of 17 residues. CDR3 DNA sequence: TGTGCCAGCAGTGAATTATATGATGTGGCAGGCAATCAGCCCCAGCATTTT. Translating it yields CASSELYDVAGNQPQHF.

The CDR3: CASARGSWANVLTF. The CDR3 DNA is TGCGCCAGCGCCCGGGGTTCCTGGGCCAACGTCCTGACTTTC. The rearrangement links TRBV4-1 to TRBJ2-6, with a weak D call TRBD2 (5 bases). The CDR3 sequence is 14 residues long. The germline V gene encodes CDR1 MGHRA and CDR2 YSYEKL. Deletions cut 8 bases from V and 5 bases from J, with 13 bases between.

The V call is TRBV10-3, the J call TRBJ1-4; 9 bases align to TRBD1. CDR1 and CDR2 from the germline V gene are ENHRY and SYGVKD. CDR3 length equals 15 residues. Trimming at V came to 0 bases and at J to 8 bases, leaving 4 bases not matched to a gene. CDR3 sequence (DNA): TGTGCCATCAGTGAGTCCCGAACAGGGGGCGAAAAACTGTTTTTT. Its protein is CAISESRTGGEKLFF.

This chain links TRBV28 with TRBJ1-2; D may be TRBD1 (5 bases). This CDR3 has 13 residues. V lost 2 bases and J 5 bases, leaving 9 bases between the germline ends. In germline, CDR1 is MDHEN, CDR2 SYDVKM. CDR3 DNA: TGTGCCAGCAGTTTAGGGGGAGCGTATGGCTACACCTTC. Translation gives CASSLGGAYGYTF.

This clone appeared a single time. This chain links TRBV6-1 with TRBJ2-5, with D possibly being TRBD1 or TRBD2 (5 bases each). Germline CDR1 is MNHNS and CDR2 is SASEGT. Trimming removed 3 bases at V and 4 bases at J, with 15 bases between. The CDR3 has 15 residues. The CDR3 here is CASSDSRGTGETQYF. The CDR3 DNA follows: TGTGCCAGCAGTGACTCAAGAGGGACGGGAGAGACCCAGTACTTC.

The V and J genes are TRBV9 and TRBJ2-1; 10 bases line up with TRBD2. Looked up from germline, CDR1 is SGDLS and CDR2 is YYNGEE. V gave up 4 bases and J gave up 10 bases; unmatched junction bases: 11. CDR3 length: 15 residues. DNA for the CDR3: TGTGCCAGCAGCTTCAGACTAGCGGGCGGCCAGGAGCAGTTCTTC. Translated, it gives CASSFRLAGGQEQFF.

The CDR3 DNA reads TGTGCCAGCAGTGAAAGCTTTCGGGGAGAAGAGACCCAGTACTTC. It yields the protein CASSESFRGEETQYF. V gene TRBV25-1 combines with J gene TRBJ2-5, with D tentatively TRBD2 (5 bases). Trimming took off 2 bases at V and 3 bases at J, with 13 bases between the two ends. CDR3 length: 15 residues. Germline assignment: CDR1 MGHDK and CDR2 SYGVNS. The whole variable domain, remainder taken from reference TRBV25-1 and TRBJ2-5, is EADIYQTPRYLVIGTGKKITLECSQTMGHDKMYWYQQDPGMELHLIHYSYGVNSTEKGDLSSESTVSRIRTEHFPLTLESARPSHTSQYLCASSESFRGEETQYFGPGTRLLVL.

The genes are TRBV5-4 and TRBJ2-1; D uncertain. The CDR3 length is 12 residues. Trimming shortened V by 2 bases and J by 6 bases, and 6 bases separated the two germline ends. CDR1 and CDR2 from the germline V gene are SGHNT and YYREEE (reference sequence). Written as DNA, the CDR3 is TGTGCCAGCAGCTTAACCGCCAATGAGCAGTTCTTC. Amino acids: CASSLTANEQFF.

The chain is built from TRBV7-9 and TRBJ2-2, with D perhaps TRBD1 (5 bases). V was pared by 1 base and J by 5 bases, with 11 bases between. The CDR3 runs to 15 residues. Germline CDR1 and CDR2: SEHNR and FQNEAQ (reference sequence). CDR3 amino acids: CASSLVTGRTGELFF. Written as DNA, the CDR3 is TGTGCCAGCAGCTTAGTAACAGGACGGACCGGGGAGCTGTTTTTT.

The V gene is TRBV2, the J gene TRBJ1-3, with D tentatively TRBD1 (6 bases). The V gene's germline CDR1 is SNHLY and CDR2 FYNNEI. The V and J ends lost 3 bases and 0 bases respectively, with 15 bases between them. This CDR3 region has 17 residues. DNA for the CDR3: TGTGCCAGCAGTGAGGAAACAGGGCAACACTCTGGAAACACCATATATTTT. This translates into CASSEETGQHSGNTIYF.

The chain joins TRBV28 to TRBJ1-5; D is unclear. Germline values: CDR1 MDHEN, CDR2 SYDVKM. V lost 4 bases and J lost 4, with 14 bases in between. CDR3 length: 15 residues. For the CDR3, the DNA is TGTGCCAGCAGTTGGATCTGGCAGGATAATCAGCCCCAGCATTTT. Protein: CASSWIWQDNQPQHF.

The chain joins TRBV28 to TRBJ2-7; a possible D gene is TRBD1 (6 bases). Germline values: CDR1 MDHEN, CDR2 SYDVKM. The CDR3 loop spans 14 amino acids. The V end lost 3 bases, the J end lost 5 bases, and 14 bases lay between the germline ends. This CDR3 reads CASSFSRGVDEQYF. The CDR3 nucleotides read TGTGCCAGCAGTTTCAGCAGGGGTGTAGACGAGCAGTACTTC.

The rearrangement links TRBV7-8 to TRBJ2-7; TRBD2 matches at 7 bases. The CDR3 is 13 amino acids. The germline V gene encodes CDR1 SGHVS and CDR2 FQNEAQ. V lost 2 bases to trimming and J lost 7 bases; unmatched junction nucleotides: 5. The CDR3 coding sequence is TGTGCCAGCAGCTTACGACTAGCTCTAGAGCAGTACTTC. The encoded protein is CASSLRLALEQYF.

The chain joins TRBV19 to TRBJ2-7; D gene unclear. Trimming cost V 5 bases and J 2 bases, with 13 bases left between them. Germline values: CDR1 LNHDA, CDR2 SQIVND (reference sequence). This CDR3 is 14 amino acids long. CDR3 sequence: CASSVGDPTYEQYF. For the CDR3, the DNA is TGTGCCAGTAGTGTTGGGGATCCCACCTACGAGCAGTACTTC.

A word on this clone: One junction end disagrees with the germline gene, perhaps due to a read error. The rearrangement joins TRBV11-2 to TRBJ1-1; D is unclear. Germline CDR1 is SGHAT and CDR2 is FQNNGV. This CDR3 region has 16 residues. The CDR3 reads CVSSLDPQAVGTEAFF. For the CDR3, the DNA is TGTGTCAGCAGCTTAGATCCCCAGGCCGTGGGAACTGAAGCTTTCTTT.

This chain connects TRBV28 to TRBJ2-3; 14 bases align to TRBD2. V shed 4 bases and J 4 bases; nucleotides not matched to a gene: 13. CDR1 and CDR2 (germline): MDHEN, SYDVKM. CDR3 length: 19 residues. The CDR3 DNA reads as TGTGCCAGCAGTTATCCGTTAGCCGGGACTAGCGGGAGATCAGATACGCAGTATTTT. Translating gives CASSYPLAGTSGRSDTQYF.

The rearrangement uses TRBV1 and TRBJ2-6. TRBV1 is tagged as a pseudogene. This CDR3 is 18 amino acids long. This CDR3 is CTSRRSSLCTSRANVLTF. Written as DNA, the CDR3 is TGCACCAGCAGACGCAGCAGTTTGTGCACAAGTCGGGCCAACGTCCTGACTTTC.

V and J are TRBV19 and TRBJ1-1; 7 nucleotides match TRBD1. The CDR3 runs 13 residues. J was trimmed by 5 bases and V by 5 bases; bases with no gene match: 5. Germline V CDR1 and CDR2: LNHDA, SQIVND (reference sequence). The CDR3 protein is CASSFDRATEAFF. CDR3 DNA sequence: TGTGCCAGTAGTTTTGACAGGGCGACTGAAGCTTTCTTT. Full variable domain (outside the CDR3, taken from reference TRBV19 and TRBJ1-1): DGGITQSPKYLFRKEGQNVTLSCEQNLNHDAMYWYRQDPGQGLRLIYYSQIVNDFQKGDIAEGYSVSREKKESFPLTVTSAQKNPTAFYLCASSFDRATEAFFGQGTRLTVV.